These 12 T cell receptor beta chains originate from one sample sequenced in a study of cytomegalovirus exposure and HLA in healthy donors. This PCR relied on a set of 60 Vbeta primers and 13 Jbeta primers. Data came from immunoSEQ multiplex PCR; TCRdb stores just in-frame clones and leaves some out. The sample holds about 210,000 clones, roughly 73% seen once. The sample taken for sequencing was PBMCs. The receptors come from a boy aged 5-17 years in good health and CMV-seronegative.

This rearrangement joins TRBV2 to TRBJ2-1, with D maybe TRBD2 (6 bases). Germline V CDR1 and CDR2: SNHLY, FYNNEI. This CDR3 contains 17 residues. V was trimmed by 7 bases and J by 3 bases, leaving 22 bases between them. CDR3 residues: CASIGSLSGANYNEQFF. CDR3 nucleotide sequence: TGTGCCAGCATCGGGAGCTTATCGGGAGCCAACTACAATGAGCAGTTCTTC.

This CDR3 reads CASSPRDSGNEKLFF. The CDR3 coding sequence is TGTGCCAGCAGCCCTAGGGACAGCGGTAATGAAAAACTGTTTTTT. The chain carries TRBV7-9 and TRBJ1-4; 7 bases fit TRBD1. Germline loops: CDR1 SEHNR, CDR2 FQNEAQ (reference sequence). V trimming: 5 bases; J trimming: 4 bases; junction bases outside the gene matches: 7. CDR3 size: 15 residues.

The CDR3 region is CASSGDRVDISYGYTF. The CDR3 coding sequence is TGTGCCAGTAGCGGGGACAGGGTTGATATTTCCTATGGCTACACCTTC. The V gene is TRBV19, the J gene TRBJ1-2; 9 bases fit TRBD1. Trimming cost V 6 bases and J 4 bases; bases outside gene matches: 12. This CDR3 comprises 16 residues. CDR1 and CDR2 from the germline V gene are LNHDA and SQIVND (reference sequence).

This chain uses TRBV30 with TRBJ2-4; 7 bases line up with TRBD1. V shed 3 bases and J 7 bases; nucleotides not matched to a gene: 9. The germline V gene encodes CDR1 GTSNPN and CDR2 SVGIG (reference sequence). This CDR3 is 14 amino acids long. DNA of the CDR3: TGTGCCTGGAGGGCCCATGACAGGGCTAACATTCAGTACTTC. Its translation: CAWRAHDRANIQYF.

V is TRBV27 and J is TRBJ2-1; 13 bases fit TRBD2. Germline CDR1 and CDR2: MNHEY and SMNVEV (reference sequence). After removal of 5 bases from V and 8 bases from J, the junction contained 3 bases not matched to a gene. CDR3 length: 14 amino acids. The CDR3 spells CASSPLAGGDEQFF. The CDR3 DNA reads TGTGCCAGCAGTCCACTAGCGGGAGGGGATGAGCAGTTCTTC.

This rearrangement joins TRBV11-3 to TRBJ2-5; D is possibly TRBD2 (6 bases). The germline V and J ends were trimmed by 5 bases and 3 bases, with 13 bases remaining between them. Per the germline V gene, CDR1 is SGHNT and CDR2 is YENEEA. This CDR3 spans 14 amino acids. The DNA of the CDR3 is TGTGCCAGCAGCCCCGGGAGATTGAAAGAGACCCAGTACTTC. As protein: CASSPGRLKETQYF.

This sequence joins TRBV19 and TRBJ2-7, with D maybe TRBD1 (6 bases). Germline CDR1 reads LNHDA; CDR2 reads SQIVND (reference sequence). Trimming took off 2 bases at V and 3 bases at J, with 11 bases between the two ends. The CDR3 runs 14 residues. The CDR3 region is CASSIQDRIYEQYF. In nucleotides, the CDR3 is TGTGCCAGTAGTATACAGGACAGAATCTACGAGCAGTACTTC.

This sequence joins TRBV7-6 and TRBJ1-2; 8 bases are a match to TRBD1. The germline gives CDR1 SGHVS, CDR2 FNYEAQ. The CDR3 is made up of 14 amino acids. V lost 4 bases to trimming and J lost 14 bases; unmatched junction nucleotides: 15. The DNA of the CDR3 is TGTGCCAGCAGCTCGACAGGGGTTCCTTGGGGGTGGACCTTC. Translation gives CASSSTGVPWGWTF. The full variable domain, its missing parts supplied by reference TRBV7-6 and TRBJ1-2, is GAGVSQSPRYKVTKRGQDVALRCDPISGHVSLYWYRQALGQGPEFLTYFNYEAQQDKSGLPNDRFSAERPEGSISTLTIQRTEQRDSAMYRCASSSTGVPWGWTFGSGTRLTVV.

In its sample, this clone was seen a few times. The chain carries TRBV29-1 and TRBJ2-1; TRBD2 aligns across 7 bases. Germline trimming cut 6 bases from V and 7 bases from J; bases unmatched to any gene: 12. CDR3 size: 14 residues. Germline lookup yields CDR1 SQVTM and CDR2 ANQGSEA. CDR3 coding DNA: TGCAGCGTGCGGGACTATCCAAGGAGGAATGAGCAGTTCTTC. As protein: CSVRDYPRRNEQFF.

DNA of the CDR3: TGTGCCAGCAGCTTAGCGCTTGGGGCCCAAAAGGAGAGCTACACCTTC. Its protein product is CASSLALGAQKESYTF. This rearrangement joins TRBV7-9 to TRBJ1-2; TRBD1 might be the D (5 bases). Trimming pared 0 bases from V and 9 bases from J, leaving 20 bases between. The germline CDR1 and CDR2 sequences are SEHNR and FQNEAQ (reference sequence). The CDR3 contains 16 residues.

The rearrangement joins TRBV4-1 to TRBJ2-3, with 9 bases matching TRBD2. Per the germline V gene, CDR1 is MGHRA and CDR2 is YSYEKL. The trim removed 5 bases at V and 6 bases at J, leaving 27 bases unmatched. The CDR3 runs 21 residues. The CDR3 DNA is TGCGCCAGCAGCAAGACGTGGGCGGGGGGGGTCATTCTGGGCACTCAGGATACGCAGTATTTT. Its translation is CASSKTWAGGVILGTQDTQYF.

V usage is TRBV27 and J usage is TRBJ2-1; D is undetermined. The CDR3 runs to 16 residues. From germline, CDR1 is MNHEY and CDR2 SMNVEV (reference sequence). Trimming shortened V by 0 bases and J by 3 bases, and 12 bases separated the two germline ends. The CDR3: CASSLSPGLSYNEQFF. CDR3 in DNA: TGTGCCAGCAGTTTATCCCCGGGTCTAAGCTACAATGAGCAGTTCTTC.